This entry lists 21 T cell receptor beta chains sequenced from one sample in a study of beta chain features in type 1 diabetes. Expressed TCRB transcripts were sequenced because the isolated RNA had all been reverse transcribed beforehand. Sequencing was performed with immunoSEQ multiplex PCR; in TCRdb, only in-frame clones are kept and a portion is missing. The table records 330,000 or so clones, 11% to 15% of them present only once. The sample comprised central memory CD4+ T cells from blood. The receptors shown here come from a man aged 25-40 years in good health.

This clone was counted only a few times. The chain combines TRBV7-3 with TRBJ2-3; TRBD2 matches 9 bases. Looked up from germline, CDR1 is SGHTA and CDR2 is FQGTGA. This CDR3 has 18 amino acids. Trimming cost V 0 bases and J 4 bases; bases outside gene matches: 11. In nucleotides, the CDR3 is TGTGCCAGCAGCTTAACAGTTGCGGGAGGGCCTGTTGCAGATACGCAGTATTTT. Encoded protein: CASSLTVAGGPVADTQYF.

This clone was seen more than once but under ten times. Written as DNA, the CDR3 is TGTGCCAGCAGCTTAGACAGCGCGAGGGATACGCAGTATTTT. This translates into CASSLDSARDTQYF. The genes are TRBV7-2 and TRBJ2-3; no clear D. Germline CDR1 is SGHTA and CDR2 is FQGNSA. This CDR3 is 14 amino acids long. V was trimmed by 1 base and J by 6 bases, leaving 11 bases between them.

This chain connects TRBV9 to TRBJ1-2, with D possibly being TRBD1 (5 bases). Germline V gene data show CDR1 as SGDLS and CDR2 as YYNGEE. This CDR3 is built from 12 residues. The germline V and J ends were trimmed by 5 bases and 7 bases, with 12 bases remaining between them. The CDR3 loop reads CASRGLDFGYTF. In nucleotides, the CDR3 is TGTGCCAGCAGGGGGCTGGATTTTGGCTACACCTTC.

The chain links TRBV12-5 to TRBJ1-2, with TRBD1 identical over 10 bases. Germline CDR1 is LGHNT and CDR2 is FRNRAP. Losses at the gene ends were 5 bases for V and 5 bases for J; bases not matched to a gene: 2. The length of the CDR3 is 13 residues. The CDR3, as DNA: TGTGCTAGTGGTCGGACAGGGGGATATGGCTACACCTTC. This translates into CASGRTGGYGYTF.

This chain joins TRBV4-2 and TRBJ1-1; no clear D. The germline V and J ends were trimmed by 0 bases and 4 bases, with 6 bases remaining between them. This CDR3 contains 13 residues. CDR1 is LGHNA and CDR2 is YNFKEQ in the germline V gene. The CDR3 sequence is CASSQDYGTEAFF. CDR3 coding DNA: TGTGCCAGCAGCCAAGATTACGGCACTGAAGCTTTCTTT.

This clone was seen a handful of times. The chain's CDR3 is CASSLTGRNTEAFF. DNA of the CDR3: TGCGCCAGCAGCCTGACAGGGAGGAACACTGAAGCTTTCTTT. V gene TRBV4-3 combines with J gene TRBJ1-1, with 7 bases matching TRBD1. Germline CDR1 LGHNA, CDR2 YSLEER. CDR3 size: 14 residues. Trimming cost V 4 bases and J 1 base; bases outside gene matches: 3.

The chain employs TRBV11-3 and TRBJ2-7, with 9 nucleotides matching TRBD1. The germline V gene has CDR1 SGHNT and CDR2 YENEEA. V lost 1 base, J lost 6 bases, and 10 bases stayed unmatched. The CDR3 covers 16 residues. The CDR3 region has the DNA TGTGCCAGCAGCTTAGCGGGGACAGGGAGGGGAGGCGAGCAGTACGTC. Its translation is CASSLAGTGRGGEQYV.

The genes are TRBV2 and TRBJ2-4; a possible D gene is TRBD2 (6 bases). V was shortened by 6 bases and J by 0 bases, with 9 bases between the two germline ends. CDR3 length: 14 amino acids. Looked up from germline, CDR1 is SNHLY and CDR2 is FYNNEI. CDR3 region: CASSLGLAKNIQYF. CDR3 coding DNA: TGTGCCAGCAGCCTGGGACTAGCCAAAAACATTCAGTACTTC.

This clone was seen more than once but under ten times. The V and J genes are TRBV6-5 and TRBJ2-2; 12 bases map to TRBD2. This CDR3 is built from 15 residues. The V gene end was trimmed by 7 bases and the J gene end by 8 bases; junction bases not matched to a gene: 8. The V gene's germline CDR1 is MNHEY and CDR2 SVGAGI. In DNA form, the CDR3 reads TGTGCCAGCATACCGACTAGCGGGAGTCGTGGGGAGCTGTTTTTT. Its protein is CASIPTSGSRGELFF.

The chain couples TRBV4-3 to TRBJ2-2, with 7 positions matching TRBD1. The germline V gene encodes CDR1 LGHNA and CDR2 YSLEER. V lost 0 bases to trimming and J lost 2 bases; unmatched junction nucleotides: 6. This CDR3 comprises 17 residues. CDR3 in DNA: TGCGCCAGCAGCCAAGAGGGCAACAGGGGCAACACCGGGGAGCTGTTTTTT. Amino acids: CASSQEGNRGNTGELFF.

This clone was observed a handful of times. Here the CDR3 reads CASSLPLGQETQYF. CDR3 bases: TGTGCCAGCAGCCTCCCTCTGGGCCAAGAGACCCAGTACTTC. The chain uses TRBV7-9 and TRBJ2-5; D is unresolved. Germline-derived CDR1 and CDR2 are SEHNR and FQNEAQ (reference sequence). The V end was cut by 5 bases, the J end by 1 base, with 11 bases between. CDR3 length: 14 amino acids. The full variable domain, in which reference TRBV7-9 and TRBJ2-5 provide the parts outside the CDR3, is DTGVSQNPRHKITKRGQNVTFRCDPISEHNRLYWYRQTLGQGPEFLTYFQNEAQLEKSRLLSDRFSAERPKGSFSTLEIQRTEQGDSAMYLCASSLPLGQETQYFGPGTRLLVL.

This clone came up a few times. The J gene is TRBJ2-7, the V gene TRBV6-1; tentatively, D is TRBD2 (7 bases). V lost 0 bases, J lost 6 bases, and 9 bases lay in between. The CDR3 contains 13 residues. Per the germline V gene, CDR1 is MNHNS and CDR2 is SASEGT. The CDR3 loop is CASSEAGGGEQYV. The CDR3, as DNA: TGTGCCAGCAGTGAAGCGGGAGGGGGCGAGCAGTACGTC.

Remarks on this clone: The junction departs from the called germline gene at one end, perhaps through a read error. The chain carries TRBV27 and TRBJ1-2; TRBD1 might be the D (5 bases). This CDR3 comprises 13 residues. Germline V gives CDR1 MNHEY, CDR2 SMNVEV (reference sequence). In DNA form, the CDR3 reads TGTGCCGGCAGTACGCAGGGCCCCTATGGCTACACCTTC. This translates into CAGSTQGPYGYTF.

The table lists this clone with a few counts. This chain uses TRBV19 with TRBJ1-1; no firm D call. Germline CDR1 and CDR2: LNHDA and SQIVND (reference sequence). The V end was cut by 3 bases, the J end by 4 bases, with 18 bases between. This CDR3 region has 16 residues. CDR3 loop: CASSMVRTFLGTEAFF. The CDR3, as DNA: TGTGCCAGTAGTATGGTGAGGACCTTTTTGGGCACTGAAGCTTTCTTT. Using reference TRBV19 and TRBJ1-1 for the parts outside the CDR3, the full variable domain is DGGITQSPKYLFRKEGQNVTLSCEQNLNHDAMYWYRQDPGQGLRLIYYSQIVNDFQKGDIAEGYSVSREKKESFPLTVTSAQKNPTAFYLCASSMVRTFLGTEAFFGQGTRLTVV.

The V call is TRBV5-1, the J call TRBJ2-3; D unresolved. CDR3 size: 17 residues. The V end was cut by 2 bases, the J end by 2 bases, with 18 bases between. Germline CDR1 and CDR2: SGHRS and YFSETQ. The CDR3 nucleotides read TGCGCCAGCAGCTTAGCTACGGGCGTCACCAACACAGATACGCAGTATTTT. Protein: CASSLATGVTNTDTQYF.

Only a few counts were recorded for this clone. The chain carries TRBV7-9 and TRBJ1-4, with D unresolved. The CDR3 contains 14 residues. Trimming stripped 5 bases from V and 0 bases from J, with 7 bases between. CDR1 and CDR2 from the germline V gene are SEHNR and FQNEAQ (reference sequence). CDR3: CASSPGTTNEKLFF. CDR3 DNA sequence: TGTGCCAGCAGCCCCGGGACAACTAATGAAAAACTGTTTTTT.

This clone showed up just a few times. The chain links TRBV5-1 to TRBJ2-7, with unresolved D. Germline lookup yields CDR1 SGHRS and CDR2 YFSETQ. V lost 7 bases and J lost 5, with 13 bases in between. The CDR3 spans 12 residues. The CDR3 nucleotides read TGCGCCAGCCGCCGCGAAGTACACGAGCAGTACTTC. It is translated as CASRREVHEQYF.

This chain joins TRBV23-1 and TRBJ2-6, with D perhaps given as TRBD1 or TRBD2 (9 bases each). TRBV23-1 qualifies as an ORF whose function is uncertain. This CDR3 has 17 amino acids. Trimming removed 6 bases at V and 2 bases at J, with 17 bases between. The CDR3, as DNA: TGCGCCAGCAGCCAGCGGGGGGACAGGGCTGGGGCCAACGTCCTGACTTTC. This codes for CASSQRGDRAGANVLTF.

This rearrangement joins TRBV4-2 to TRBJ2-3, with D possibly matching TRBD2 (7 bases). Trimming pared 5 bases from V and 1 base from J, leaving 19 bases between. Germline-derived CDR1 and CDR2 are LGHNA and YNFKEQ. The CDR3 has 17 residues. CDR3 region: CASSLGIGGGRTDTQYF. Written as DNA, the CDR3 is TGTGCCAGCAGCTTGGGCATAGGGGGAGGGCGCACAGATACGCAGTATTTT.

This clone was counted a few times. V is TRBV7-8 and J is TRBJ1-5; D gene ambiguous. The V and J ends lost 2 bases and 3 bases respectively, with 8 bases between them. Germline loops: CDR1 SGHVS, CDR2 FQNEAQ. The CDR3 is 14 residues long. For the CDR3, the DNA is TGTGCCAGCAGCTTATTGAACAACAATCAGCCCCAGCATTTT. It specifies CASSLLNNNQPQHF.

This clone occurred a few times. The CDR3 region is CASSVEGKNTGELFF. The CDR3 DNA reads TGTGCCAGCAGCGTAGAGGGGAAGAACACCGGGGAGCTGTTTTTT. This chain uses TRBV9 with TRBJ2-2; possible D gene TRBD1, 5 bases. Germline CDR1 reads SGDLS; CDR2 reads YYNGEE. Trimming removed 0 bases at V and 1 base at J, with 7 bases between. This CDR3 is built from 15 residues.